This record looks at one T cell receptor beta chain sequence and its context. Its matching antigen is unknown. The data originate from a study of PD-1 blockade in classical Hodgkin lymphoma. Study context: The study gave patients nivolumab 3 mg/kg intravenously every 2 weeks. General study points: Newly diagnosed patients reportedly trailed healthy donors in baseline TCR diversity. Lower baseline TCR diversity marked trial partial responders and progressors.

All patients experienced relapse after autologous stem cell transplantation, and brentuximab vedotin exposure was variable. Repertoires were generated with immunoSEQ multiplex PCR, while TCRdb's copy carries only in-frame clones and drops some. Among approximately 27,000 clones listed, approximately 84% were seen once. The sequence was obtained from a human donor with classical Hodgkin lymphoma. This sample comprised peripheral blood mononuclear cells (PBMCs), obtained at baseline.

The CDR3 loop reads CASPPPLESSYNEQFF. The CDR3, as DNA: TGCGCCAGCCCCCCTCCCCTCGAAAGCTCCTACAATGAGCAGTTCTTC. V is TRBV10-1 and J is TRBJ2-1; D gene uncertain. V gave up 8 bases and J gave up 0 bases, with 17 bases separating them. Germline V gene lookup returns CDR1 WNHNN and CDR2 SYGVQD (reference sequence). CDR3 length equals 16 residues.